The following is a TCR beta chain sequence with its context. Antigen unknown. In the original workflow: In the immunoSEQ data, sequences were junction-only and lacked quality scores, so filtering differed. The method was immunoSEQ multiplex PCR; TCRdb's version includes in-frame clones alone and lacks a portion of them. That table gives V, J and clone size, and the DNA gave D and trimming. This table holds about 770,000 clones, 72% found once. Germline V gene lookup returns CDR1 LNHDA and CDR2 SQIVND (reference sequence). The CDR3 loop spans 12 amino acids. V lost 3 bases and J lost 6, with 8 bases in between. The data derive from a study of shared clonotypes between healthy human individuals. Study information: Each donor's CD4 naive and CD4 memory cells filled three plates apiece, CD8 naive two, and CD8 memory one. Overall study results and limits: Collection of samples was limited to blood; tissue repertoires likely differ.

The genes are TRBV19 and TRBJ1-2; D remains ambiguous. The clonotype comes from a woman aged 30 to 39 in good health. Sequencing input: memory CD4+ T cells sorted from blood. Stated subset: CD45RA-negative fraction. The DNA for the CDR3 is TGTGCCAGTAGTATTGCCGAACATGGCTACACCTTC. Encoded protein: CASSIAEHGYTF. The whole variable domain, filled in from reference TRBV19 and TRBJ1-2, reads DGGITQSPKYLFRKEGQNVTLSCEQNLNHDAMYWYRQDPGQGLRLIYYSQIVNDFQKGDIAEGYSVSREKKESFPLTVTSAQKNPTAFYLCASSIAEHGYTFGSGTRLTVV.